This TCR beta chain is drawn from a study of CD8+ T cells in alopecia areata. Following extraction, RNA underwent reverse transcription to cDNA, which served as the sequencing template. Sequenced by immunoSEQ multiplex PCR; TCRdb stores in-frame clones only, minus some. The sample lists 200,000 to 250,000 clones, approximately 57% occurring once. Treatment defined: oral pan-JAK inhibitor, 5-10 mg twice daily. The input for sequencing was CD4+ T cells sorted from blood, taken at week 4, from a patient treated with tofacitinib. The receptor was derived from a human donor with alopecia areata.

CDR3 region: CASSKLGSANVLTF. The CDR3 DNA sequence: TGTGCCAGCAGCAAACTTGGATCTGCCAACGTCCTGACTTTC. This rearrangement joins TRBV11-2 to TRBJ2-6; the D is unclear. Trimming removed 5 bases from V and 7 bases from J, with 12 bases in between. Germline-derived CDR1 and CDR2 are SGHAT and FQNNGV. This CDR3 spans 14 amino acids.